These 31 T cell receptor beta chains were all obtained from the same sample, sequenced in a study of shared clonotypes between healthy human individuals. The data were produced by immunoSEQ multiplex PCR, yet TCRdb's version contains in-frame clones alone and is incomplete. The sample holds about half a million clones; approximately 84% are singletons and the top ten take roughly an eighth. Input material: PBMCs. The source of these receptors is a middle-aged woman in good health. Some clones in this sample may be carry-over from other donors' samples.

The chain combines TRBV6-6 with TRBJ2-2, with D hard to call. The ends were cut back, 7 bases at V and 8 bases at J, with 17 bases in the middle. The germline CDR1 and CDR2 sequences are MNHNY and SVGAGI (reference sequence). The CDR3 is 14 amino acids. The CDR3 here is CASTPLHVGGELFF. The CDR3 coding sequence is TGTGCCAGCACCCCCCTTCATGTGGGAGGGGAGCTGTTTTTT.

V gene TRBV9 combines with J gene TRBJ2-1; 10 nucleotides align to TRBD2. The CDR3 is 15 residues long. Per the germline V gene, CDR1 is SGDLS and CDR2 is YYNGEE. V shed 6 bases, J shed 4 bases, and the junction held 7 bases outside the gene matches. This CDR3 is CASTLTSGIYNEQFF. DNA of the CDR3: TGTGCCAGCACCCTTACTAGCGGGATATACAATGAGCAGTTCTTC. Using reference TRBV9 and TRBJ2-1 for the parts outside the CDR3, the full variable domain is DSGVTQTPKHLITATGQRVTLRCSPRSGDLSVYWYQQSLDQGLQFLIQYYNGEERAKGNILERFSAQQFPDLHSELNLSSLELGDSALYFCASTLTSGIYNEQFFGPGTRLTVL.

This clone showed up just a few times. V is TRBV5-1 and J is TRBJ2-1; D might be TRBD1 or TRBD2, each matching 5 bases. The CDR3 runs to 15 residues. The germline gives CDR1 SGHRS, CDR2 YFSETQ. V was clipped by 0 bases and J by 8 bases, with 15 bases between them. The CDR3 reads CASSLDPGSIYEQFF. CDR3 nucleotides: TGCGCCAGCAGCTTGGATCCAGGGAGCATCTATGAGCAGTTCTTC.

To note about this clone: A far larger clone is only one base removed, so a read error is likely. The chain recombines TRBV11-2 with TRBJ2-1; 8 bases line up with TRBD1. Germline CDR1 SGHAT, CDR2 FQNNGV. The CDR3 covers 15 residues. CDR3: CAGSLTGGYYNEQFF. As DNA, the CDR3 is TGTGCCGGCAGCTTAACAGGGGGTTACTACAATGAGCAGTTCTTC.

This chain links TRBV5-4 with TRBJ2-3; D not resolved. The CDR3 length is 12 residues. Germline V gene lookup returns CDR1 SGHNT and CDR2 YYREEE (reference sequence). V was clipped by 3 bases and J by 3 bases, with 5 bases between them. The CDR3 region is CASSSVTDTQYF. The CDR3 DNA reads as TGTGCCAGCAGCTCCGTGACAGATACGCAGTATTTT.

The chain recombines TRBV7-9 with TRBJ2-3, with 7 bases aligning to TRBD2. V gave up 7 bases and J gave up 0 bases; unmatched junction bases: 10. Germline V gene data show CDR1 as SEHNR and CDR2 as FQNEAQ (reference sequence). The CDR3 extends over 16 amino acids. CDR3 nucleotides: TGTGCCAGCACCCGAGGTACAGCGGGAAGCACAGATACGCAGTATTTT. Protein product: CASTRGTAGSTDTQYF.

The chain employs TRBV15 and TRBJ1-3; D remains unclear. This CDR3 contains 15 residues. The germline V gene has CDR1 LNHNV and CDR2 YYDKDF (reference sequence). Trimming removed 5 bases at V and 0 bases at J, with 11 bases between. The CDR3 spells CATSPNYNSGNTIYF. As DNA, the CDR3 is TGTGCCACCAGCCCCAACTACAACTCTGGAAACACCATATATTTT.

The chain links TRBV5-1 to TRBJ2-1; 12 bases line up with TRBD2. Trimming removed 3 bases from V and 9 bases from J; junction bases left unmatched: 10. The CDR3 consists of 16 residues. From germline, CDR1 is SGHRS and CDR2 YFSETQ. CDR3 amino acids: CASSSLTSGGGTEQFF. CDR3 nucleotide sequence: TGCGCCAGCAGCTCCCTGACTAGCGGGGGTGGGACTGAGCAGTTCTTC.

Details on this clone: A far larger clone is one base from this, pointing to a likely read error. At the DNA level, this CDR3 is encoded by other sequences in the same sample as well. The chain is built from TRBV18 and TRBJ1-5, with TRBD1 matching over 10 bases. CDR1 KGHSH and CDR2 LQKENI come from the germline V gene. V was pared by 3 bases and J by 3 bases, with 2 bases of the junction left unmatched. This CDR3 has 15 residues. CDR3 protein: CASSPDRGDNQPQHF. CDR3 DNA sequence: TGTGCCAGCTCACCGGACAGGGGGGACAATCAGCCCCAGCATTTT.

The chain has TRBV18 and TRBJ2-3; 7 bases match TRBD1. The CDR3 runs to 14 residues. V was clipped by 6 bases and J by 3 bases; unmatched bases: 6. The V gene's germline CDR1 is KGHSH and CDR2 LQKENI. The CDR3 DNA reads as TGTGCCAGCTCCCGACAGGGCCTAACAGATACGCAGTATTTT. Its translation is CASSRQGLTDTQYF.

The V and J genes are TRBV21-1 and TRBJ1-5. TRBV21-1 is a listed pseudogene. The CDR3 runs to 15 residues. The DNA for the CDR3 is TGTGCCAGCAGCAAAGTATCGGGGAACAATCAGCCCCAGCATTTT. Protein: CASSKVSGNNQPQHF.

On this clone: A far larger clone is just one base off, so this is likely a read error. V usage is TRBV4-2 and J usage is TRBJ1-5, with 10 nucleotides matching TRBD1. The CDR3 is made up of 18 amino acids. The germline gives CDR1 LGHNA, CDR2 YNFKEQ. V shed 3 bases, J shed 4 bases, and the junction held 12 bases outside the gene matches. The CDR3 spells CASSQTGGAGALNQPQHF. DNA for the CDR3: TGTGCCAGCAGCCAGACAGGGGGCGCGGGGGCTCTGAATCAGCCCCAGCATTTT.

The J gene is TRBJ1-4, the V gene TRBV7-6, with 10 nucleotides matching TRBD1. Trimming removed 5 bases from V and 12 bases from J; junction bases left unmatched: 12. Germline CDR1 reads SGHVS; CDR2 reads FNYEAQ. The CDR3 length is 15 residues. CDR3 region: CASSLRPGQGTELFF. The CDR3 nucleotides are TGTGCCAGCAGCCTACGTCCGGGACAGGGGACGGAACTGTTTTTT.

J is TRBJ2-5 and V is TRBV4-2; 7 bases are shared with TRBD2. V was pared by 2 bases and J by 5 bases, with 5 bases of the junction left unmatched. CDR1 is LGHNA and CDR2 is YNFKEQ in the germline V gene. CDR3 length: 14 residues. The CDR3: CASSQREGRETQYF. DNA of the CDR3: TGTGCCAGCAGCCAAAGGGAGGGGAGGGAGACCCAGTACTTC.

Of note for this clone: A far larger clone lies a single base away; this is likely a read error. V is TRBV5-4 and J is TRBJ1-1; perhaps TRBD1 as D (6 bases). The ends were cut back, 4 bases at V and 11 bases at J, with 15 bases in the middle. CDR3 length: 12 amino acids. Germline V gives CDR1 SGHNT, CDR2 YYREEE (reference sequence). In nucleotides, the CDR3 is TGTGCCAGCAGCCCTACGACAGGACTTGCTTTCTTT. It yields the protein CASSPTTGLAFF.

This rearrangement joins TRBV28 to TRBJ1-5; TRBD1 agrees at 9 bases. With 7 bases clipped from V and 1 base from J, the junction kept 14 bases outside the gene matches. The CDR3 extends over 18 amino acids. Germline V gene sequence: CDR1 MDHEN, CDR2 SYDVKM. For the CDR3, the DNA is TGTGCCAGCATCCCGGGACAGGGCCCGGGTTTAAGCAATCAGCCCCAGCATTTT. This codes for CASIPGQGPGLSNQPQHF.

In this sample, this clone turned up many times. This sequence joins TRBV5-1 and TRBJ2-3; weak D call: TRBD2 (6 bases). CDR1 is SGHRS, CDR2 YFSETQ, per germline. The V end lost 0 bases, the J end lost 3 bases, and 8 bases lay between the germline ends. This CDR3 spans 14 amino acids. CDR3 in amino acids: CASSLGEVTDTQYF. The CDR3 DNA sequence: TGCGCCAGCAGCTTGGGGGAGGTGACAGATACGCAGTATTTT.

CDR3 coding DNA: TGCGCCAGCAGCCAATGGCAGAACACTGAAGCTTTCTTT. It codes for CASSQWQNTEAFF. V gene TRBV5-1 combines with J gene TRBJ1-1, with D unclear. The V gene lost 4 bases and the J gene lost 1 base, with 8 bases spanning the gap. The CDR3 is 13 residues long. CDR1 SGHRS and CDR2 YFSETQ come from the germline V gene.

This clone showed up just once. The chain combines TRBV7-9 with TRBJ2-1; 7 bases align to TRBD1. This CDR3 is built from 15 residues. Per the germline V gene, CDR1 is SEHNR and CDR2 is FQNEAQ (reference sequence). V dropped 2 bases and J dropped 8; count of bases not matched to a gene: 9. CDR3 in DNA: TGTGCCAGCAGCTTATCCAGGGGGATTGTCGATGAGCAGTTCTTC. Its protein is CASSLSRGIVDEQFF.

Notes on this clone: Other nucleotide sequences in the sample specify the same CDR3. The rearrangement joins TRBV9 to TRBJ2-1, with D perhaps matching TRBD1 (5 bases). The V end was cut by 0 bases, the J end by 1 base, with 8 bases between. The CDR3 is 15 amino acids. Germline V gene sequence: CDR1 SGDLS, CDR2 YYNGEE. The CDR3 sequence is CASSVVSGSYNEQFF. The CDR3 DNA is TGTGCCAGCAGCGTAGTATCAGGGTCCTACAATGAGCAGTTCTTC.

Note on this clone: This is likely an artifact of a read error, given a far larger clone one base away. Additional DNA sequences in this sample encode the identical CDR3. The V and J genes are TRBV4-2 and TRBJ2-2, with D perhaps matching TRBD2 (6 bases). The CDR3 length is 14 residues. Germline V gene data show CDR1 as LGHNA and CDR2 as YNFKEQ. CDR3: CASSQGMASGELFF. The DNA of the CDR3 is TGTGCCAGCAGCCAAGGGATGGCTTCGGGGGAACTGTTTTTT.

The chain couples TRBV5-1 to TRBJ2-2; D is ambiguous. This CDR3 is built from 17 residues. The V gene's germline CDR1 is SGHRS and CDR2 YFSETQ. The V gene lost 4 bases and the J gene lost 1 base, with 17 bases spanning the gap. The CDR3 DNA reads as TGCGCCAGCAGCCTAGGCCCTGGAGATGGGAACACCGGGGAGCTGTTTTTT. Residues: CASSLGPGDGNTGELFF.

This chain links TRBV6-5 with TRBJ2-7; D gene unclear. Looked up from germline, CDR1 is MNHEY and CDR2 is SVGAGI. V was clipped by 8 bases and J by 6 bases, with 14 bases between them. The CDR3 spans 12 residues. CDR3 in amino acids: CASGAVGSEQYF. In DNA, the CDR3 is TGTGCCAGCGGTGCGGTTGGTTCCGAGCAGTACTTC.

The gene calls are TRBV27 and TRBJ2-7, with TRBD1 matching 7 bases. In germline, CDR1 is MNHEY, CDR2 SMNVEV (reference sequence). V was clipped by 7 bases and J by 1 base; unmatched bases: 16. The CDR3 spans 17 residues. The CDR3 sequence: CASTPLETGTESYEQYF. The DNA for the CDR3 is TGTGCCAGCACCCCTTTGGAGACCGGGACAGAGTCCTACGAGCAGTACTTC.

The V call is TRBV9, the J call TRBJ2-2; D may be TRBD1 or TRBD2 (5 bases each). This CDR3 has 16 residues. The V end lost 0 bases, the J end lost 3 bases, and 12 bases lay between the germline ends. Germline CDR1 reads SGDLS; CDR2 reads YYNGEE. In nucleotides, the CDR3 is TGTGCCAGCAGCGTAGACCCAGGGACGGACACCGGGGAGCTGTTTTTT. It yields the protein CASSVDPGTDTGELFF.

In nucleotides, the CDR3 is TGTGCCAGCAGCTCGGGCCCTCAAAATCAGCCCCAGCATTTT. This sequence encodes CASSSGPQNQPQHF. The genes are TRBV6-5 and TRBJ1-5; D unclear. Germline V gives CDR1 MNHEY, CDR2 SVGAGI. The CDR3 totals 14 residues. Trimming took 6 bases from V and 4 from J, leaving 13 bases between them.

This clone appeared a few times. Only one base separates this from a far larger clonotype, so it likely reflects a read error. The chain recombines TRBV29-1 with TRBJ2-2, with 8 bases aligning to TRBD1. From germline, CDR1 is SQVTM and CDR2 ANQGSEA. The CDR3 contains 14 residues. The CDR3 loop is CSVRGRTDTGELLF. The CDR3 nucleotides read TGCAGCGTCAGGGGGCGAACTGACACCGGGGAGCTGCTTTTT.

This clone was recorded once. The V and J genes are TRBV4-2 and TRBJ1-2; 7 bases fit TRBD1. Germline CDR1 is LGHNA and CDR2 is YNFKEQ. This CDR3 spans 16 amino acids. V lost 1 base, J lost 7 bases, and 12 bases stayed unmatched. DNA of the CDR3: TGTGCCAGCAGCCAAGCCAGAGGACAGGATTTTAGTGGCTACACCTTC. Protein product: CASSQARGQDFSGYTF.

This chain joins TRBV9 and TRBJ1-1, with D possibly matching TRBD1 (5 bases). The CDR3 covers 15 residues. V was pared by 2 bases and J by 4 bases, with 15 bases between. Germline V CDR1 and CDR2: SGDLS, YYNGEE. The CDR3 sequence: CASSVGPGGVTEAFF. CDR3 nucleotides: TGTGCCAGCAGCGTTGGGCCCGGGGGGGTCACTGAAGCTTTCTTT.

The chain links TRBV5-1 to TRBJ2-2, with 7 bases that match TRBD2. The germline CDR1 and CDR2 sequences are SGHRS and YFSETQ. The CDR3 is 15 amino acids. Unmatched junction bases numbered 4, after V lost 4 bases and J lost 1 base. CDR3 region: CASSSGAENTGELFF. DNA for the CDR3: TGCGCCAGCAGCAGCGGGGCAGAGAACACCGGGGAGCTGTTTTTT.

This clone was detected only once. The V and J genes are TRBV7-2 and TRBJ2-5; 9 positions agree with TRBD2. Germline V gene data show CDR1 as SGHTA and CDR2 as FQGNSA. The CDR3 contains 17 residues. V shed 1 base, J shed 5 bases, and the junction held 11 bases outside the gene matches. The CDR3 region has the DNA TGTGCCAGCAGCTTAGGTGGTCGCGGGAGGGCCGGGGAGACCCAGTACTTC. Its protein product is CASSLGGRGRAGETQYF.